The table lists the clone carrying this TCR beta chain with a few counts. Its antigen is unknown. The data are from a study of beta chain features in type 1 diabetes. Findings and limits, study-wide: Whether TCRB rearrangement is influenced by HLA type was left unresolved in this analysis. The study found moderately but significantly shorter TCRB CDR3s in all four CD4+ subsets of Type 1 diabetes patients.

Reverse transcription of all isolated RNA meant that expressed TCRB transcripts were sequenced. Profiled with immunoSEQ multiplex PCR; TCRdb holds only in-frame clones, not every one. The table has 200,000 to 300,000 clones, around 20% seen once. CD45RO/CCR7/CD25/CD127/CD95/CD27 staining was used to isolate CD4+ naive, central memory, regulatory and stem cell-like memory cells by sorting. This receptor was obtained from a woman in her thirties or forties with type 1 diabetes. The sequenced sample was naive CD4+ T cells from blood.

The CDR3 sequence: CASGHSNQPQHF. DNA for the CDR3: TGTGCCTCTGGACATAGCAATCAGCCCCAGCATTTT. The chain combines TRBV7-3 with TRBJ1-5; D is perhaps TRBD1 (5 bases). This CDR3 spans 12 amino acids. Deletions cut 11 bases from V and 0 bases from J, with 8 bases between. Germline V gene sequence: CDR1 SGHTA, CDR2 FQGTGA.